This is a list of T cell receptor beta chains from one sample in a study of tumor-infiltrating lymphocytes in oesophageal squamous cell carcinoma. MiXCR, run by TCRdb on the PCR reads, gives a single entry per CDR3 protein. The table shows over 10,000 distinct CDR3 sequences, with roughly 58% occurring only once. Sample: esophageal tumor tissue. The receptors come from a female donor with esophageal squamous cell carcinoma. Each CDR3 is given with its conserved first and last residue. A D gene is named only where the DNA matches it firmly. Expanded clones get a size class; other rows say once, few or many, or leave the size out.

14 | TRBJ2-7 | TRBD1 | TRBV12-3/TRBV12-4 | once | CASAWGQGNDEQYF | TGTGCCAGCGCGTGGGGACAGGGAAATGACGAGCAGTACTTC
15 | TRBJ2-7 | TRBD2 | TRBV7-2 | . | CASSPPLAGTDTQYF | TGTGCCAGCAGCCCGCCCCTAGCGGGGACAGATACGCAGTACTTC
13 | TRBJ1-2 | . | TRBV7-2 | large | CASSLGGNYGYTF | TGTGCCAGCAGCTTAGGCGGAAACTATGGCTACACCTTC
15 | TRBJ1-5 | . | TRBV12-3/TRBV12-4 | . | CASSLDWGSNQPQHF | TGTGCCAGCAGTTTGGACTGGGGGAGCAATCAGCCCCAGCATTTT
15 | TRBJ2-1 | . | TRBV29-1 | few | CSVESGQVSYNEQFF | TGCAGCGTTGAAAGTGGGCAGGTCTCCTACAATGAGCAGTTCTTC
14 | TRBJ2-1 | . | TRBV13 | . | CASRLRAAINEQFF | TGTGCCAGCAGGCTTAGGGCAGCTATCAATGAGCAGTTCTTC
15 | TRBJ2-5 | TRBD1 | TRBV7-3 | once | CASSLNTGEGETQYF | TGTGCCAGCAGCTTAAACACAGGGGAAGGAGAGACCCAGTACTTC
15 | TRBJ2-1 | TRBD2 | TRBV7-2 | few | CASSLEGGVYNEQFF | TGTGCCAGCAGCTTAGAGGGAGGGGTCTACAATGAGCAGTTCTTC
16 | TRBJ2-1 | TRBD1 | TRBV7-2 | . | CASSLIGTASYNEQFF | TGTGCCAGCAGCTTAATTGGGACAGCATCCTACAATGAGCAGTTCTTC
13 | TRBJ1-2 | . | TRBV11-2 | once | CASSLQGRGGYTF | TGTGCCAGCAGCTTACAGGGTAGGGGTGGCTACACCTTC
15 | TRBJ2-7 | TRBD2 | TRBV7-3 | once | CASSSVAGGAYEQYF | TGTGCCAGCAGCTCAGTAGCGGGGGGTGCCTACGAGCAGTACTTC
16 | TRBJ2-1 | TRBD2 | TRBV7-6 | . | CASSRGVAGGNNEQFF | TGTGCCAGCAGCCGGGGGGTAGCGGGGGGCAACAATGAGCAGTTCTTC
13 | TRBJ2-7 | . | TRBV7-8 | . | CASRSGTHYEQYF | TGTGCCAGCAGGTCCGGGACCCACTACGAGCAGTACTTC
16 | TRBJ2-1 | TRBD2 | TRBV28 | . | CASSETGLAGHNEQFF | TGTGCCAGCAGTGAGACGGGACTAGCGGGGCACAATGAGCAGTTCTTC
15 | TRBJ2-4 | TRBD1 | TRBV7-9 | few | CASSRDTGGINIQYF | TGTGCCAGCAGCCGTGACACAGGGGGCATAAACATTCAGTACTTC
11 | TRBJ1-6 | . | TRBV12-3/TRBV12-4 | . | CASSLLGRPHF | TGTGCCAGCAGTTTATTAGGCCGGCCCCACTTT
14 | TRBJ2-6 | . | TRBV19 | . | CASTIASGANVLTF | TGTGCCAGTACAATCGCCTCTGGGGCCAACGTCCTGACTTTC
16 | TRBJ2-2 | . | TRBV11-3 | . | CASSPLGGRGTGELFF | TGTGCCAGCAGCCCCCTCGGCGGTAGGGGGACCGGGGAGCTGTTTTTT
15 | TRBJ2-1 | . | TRBV11-1 | . | CASSLQGQIYNEQFF | TGTGCCAGCAGCTTACAGGGACAAATCTACAATGAGCAGTTCTTC
16 | TRBJ2-3 | TRBD2 | TRBV24-1 | medium-sized | CATSDWGGRGADTQYF | TGTGCCACCAGTGACTGGGGGGGGAGAGGGGCAGATACGCAGTATTTT
14 | TRBJ2-7 | TRBD1 | TRBV5-1 | . | CASSSGQGAYEQYF | TGCGCCAGCAGCTCGGGACAGGGAGCCTACGAGCAGTACTTC
13 | TRBJ2-3 | . | TRBV7-2 | few | CASSRLVRDTQYF | TGTGCCAGCAGCCGACTAGTACGAGATACGCAGTATTTT
14 | TRBJ2-7 | . | TRBV7-2 | . | CASSGGPTYYEQYF | TGTGCCAGCAGCGGGGGCCCGACCTACTACGAGCAGTACTTC
13 | TRBJ2-7 | . | TRBV7-9 | medium-sized | CASSPMGNYEQYF | TGTGCCAGCAGCCCCATGGGTAATTACGAGCAGTACTTC
14 | TRBJ2-1 | . | TRBV4-2 | many | CASSRGGESREQFF | TGTGCCAGCAGTCGAGGGGGGGAGTCCAGAGAGCAGTTCTTC
13 | TRBJ1-1 | . | TRBV7-2 | many | CASSLGGRAEAFF | TGTGCCAGCAGCTTAGGGGGCAGGGCTGAAGCTTTCTTT
15 | TRBJ2-1 | TRBD2 | TRBV7-3 | few | CASRVSSGGAHEQFF | TGTGCCAGCAGGGTATCTAGCGGAGGCGCCCATGAGCAGTTCTTC
13 | TRBJ1-5 | . | TRBV7-2 | . | CASSKQGNQPQHF | TGTGCCAGCAGCAAACAGGGAAATCAGCCCCAGCATTTT
11 | TRBJ2-7 | . | TRBV24-1 | many | CATSDLYEQYF | TGTGCCACCAGTGATTTATACGAGCAGTACTTC
16 | TRBJ2-1 | TRBD1 | TRBV6-1 | few | CASSESAGTGYPEQFF | TGTGCCAGCAGTGAAAGTGCGGGGACAGGGTATCCTGAGCAGTTCTTC
14 | TRBJ2-4 | . | TRBV27 | . | CASSSGMTKNIQYF | TGTGCCAGCAGCTCGGGGATGACAAAAAACATTCAGTACTTC
15 | TRBJ2-3 | . | TRBV7-2 | . | CASSLVGGFADTQYF | TGTGCCAGCAGCTTAGTAGGCGGGTTTGCAGATACGCAGTATTTT
14 | TRBJ2-5 | . | TRBV7-9 | few | CASSLTRGGETQYF | TGTGCCAGCAGCTTAACCAGGGGCGGAGAGACCCAGTACTTC
14 | TRBJ2-3 | . | TRBV7-3 | . | CASSRTGGTDTQYF | TGTGCCAGCAGCCGAACGGGGGGCACAGATACGCAGTATTTT
16 | TRBJ2-1 | . | TRBV7-6 | many | CASSFLTGDSYNEQFF | TGTGCCAGCAGCTTTTTAACGGGAGACTCCTACAATGAGCAGTTCTTC
13 | TRBJ1-2 | . | TRBV6-5 | . | CASPGRTNYGYTF | TGTGCCAGCCCGGGACGGACGAACTATGGCTACACCTTC
13 | TRBJ2-1 | . | TRBV19 | . | CASSIGGQETQFF | TGTGCCAGTAGTATAGGGGGCCAAGAGACCCAGTTCTTC
14 | TRBJ2-4 | . | TRBV7-2 | . | CASSLDRTSVEQYF | TGTGCCAGCAGCTTAGACAGGACCTCGGTAGAGCAGTACTTC
16 | TRBJ1-1 | . | TRBV5-4 | few | CASSFGSGVANTEAFF | TGTGCCAGCAGCTTTGGTTCAGGGGTTGCGAACACTGAAGCTTTCTTT
15 | TRBJ2-5 | TRBD2 | TRBV2 | . | CASSQLAAGQETQYF | TGTGCCAGCAGCCAACTAGCGGCAGGACAAGAGACCCAGTACTTC
14 | TRBJ1-5 | . | TRBV10-2 | . | CASSTVVGHQPQHF | TGCGCCAGCAGTACCGTGGTTGGTCATCAGCCCCAGCATTTT
12 | TRBJ2-3 | . | TRBV28 | . | CASSLVARGQYF | TGTGCCAGCAGTTTAGTCGCAAGAGGTCAGTATTTT
18 | TRBJ2-2 | TRBD2 | TRBV6-6 | few | CASSYFSGRLADTGELFF | TGTGCCAGCAGTTACTTCTCGGGGAGACTAGCGGACACCGGGGAGCTGTTTTTT
13 | TRBJ2-5 | TRBD2 | TRBV7-3 | . | CASSLGDYQTQYF | TGTGCCAGCAGCTTAGGGGACTATCAGACCCAGTACTTC
14 | TRBJ2-5 | TRBD2 | TRBV7-3 | . | CASSLTGRGETQYF | TGTGCCAGCAGCTTAACTGGGAGGGGCGAGACCCAGTACTTC
13 | TRBJ2-5 | TRBD1 | TRBV7-8 | . | CASSSTGPETQYF | TGTGCCAGCAGCTCGACAGGGCCAGAGACCCAGTACTTC
14 | TRBJ2-7 | . | TRBV5-1 | . | CASSLDRATYEQYF | TGCGCCAGCAGCTTGGACAGGGCTACCTACGAGCAGTACTTC
19 | TRBJ2-1 | TRBD1 | TRBV28 | . | CASSLGRGMGQGLWNEQFF | TGTGCCAGCAGTTTAGGTCGGGGTATGGGACAGGGCCTCTGGAATGAGCAGTTCTTC
15 | TRBJ2-4 | . | TRBV6-1 | . | CASMLQGGSKNIQYF | TGTGCCAGCATGCTACAGGGAGGGTCCAAAAACATTCAGTACTTC
15 | TRBJ2-1 | . | TRBV28 | . | CASSLPGGGYNEQFF | TGTGCCAGCAGTTTGCCAGGGGGAGGCTACAATGAGCAGTTCTTC
16 | TRBJ1-1 | TRBD1 | TRBV7-2 | . | CASSPYRGRGNTEAFF | TGTGCCAGCAGCCCTTACAGGGGACGGGGGAACACTGAAGCTTTCTTT
15 | TRBJ2-7 | TRBD2 | TRBV10-3 | few | CATSGPAGPSYEQYF | TGTGCCACCAGCGGGCCAGCGGGGCCCTCCTACGAGCAGTACTTC
12 | TRBJ2-5 | . | TRBV6-1 | few | CASSERFQTQYF | TGTGCCAGCAGTGAAAGATTCCAGACCCAGTACTTC
12 | TRBJ1-3 | TRBD1 | TRBV6-1 | many | CASGTGMDTIYF | TGTGCCAGCGGGACAGGGATGGACACCATATATTTT
14 | TRBJ2-1 | TRBD2 | TRBV7-9 | once | CASSPGLVSNEQFF | TGTGCCAGCAGCCCGGGACTAGTGAGCAATGAGCAGTTCTTC
13 | TRBJ2-1 | . | TRBV7-3 | . | CASSLIRDGEQFF | TGTGCCAGCAGCTTAATCCGGGATGGTGAGCAGTTCTTC
15 | TRBJ2-1 | . | TRBV12-5 | . | CASGQGTGASDEQFF | TGTGCTAGTGGCCAGGGAACGGGGGCTTCGGATGAGCAGTTCTTC